Below, 27 T cell receptor beta chains from the same sample are listed, as sequenced in a study of T cell responses to AZD1222 COVID-19 vaccine. The data were produced by immunoSEQ multiplex PCR, yet TCRdb's version contains in-frame clones alone and is incomplete. The repertoire includes 150,000 to 200,000 clones, under 95% of them detected once, and less than 1.3% sits in the top ten. The specimen comprised peripheral blood, sampled 28 days after the second AZD1222 dose. The receptor set was obtained from an adult who received the AZD1222 COVID-19 vaccine.

The chain combines TRBV6-6 with TRBJ1-1; TRBD1 aligns across 10 bases. V was clipped by 2 bases and J by 5 bases; unmatched bases: 2. The CDR3 length is 14 residues. Germline loops: CDR1 MNHNY, CDR2 SVGAGI (reference sequence). This CDR3 is CASSYGDRGTEAFF. CDR3 bases: TGTGCCAGCAGTTACGGGGACAGGGGAACTGAAGCTTTCTTT.

This clone showed up just a few times. The rearrangement uses TRBV18 and TRBJ1-2; a possible D gene is TRBD1 (6 bases). V was cut by 3 bases and J by 0 bases, with 17 bases left in between. Germline V gene data show CDR1 as KGHSH and CDR2 as LQKENI. The CDR3 is made up of 17 amino acids. The CDR3 region has the DNA TGTGCCAGCTCACCCTATACGACAGGCAACCCTAACTATGGCTACACCTTC. Translated, it gives CASSPYTTGNPNYGYTF.

J is TRBJ1-5 and V is TRBV12-3 or TRBV12-4, with D possibly TRBD1 on 5 matching bases. Between the trimmed V and J ends, which lost 0 bases and 9 bases, there was a span of 9 bases. The length of the CDR3 is 13 residues. In nucleotides, the CDR3 is TGTGCCAGCAGTTTAGCAGGCGGGGGGCCCCAGCATTTT. Translation gives CASSLAGGGPQHF.

This chain connects TRBV9 to TRBJ1-4; TRBD1 aligns across 7 bases. Germline V CDR1 and CDR2: SGDLS, YYNGEE. The J segment lost 12 bases and the V segment lost 5 bases, leaving 10 bases of the junction unmatched. The CDR3 covers 13 residues. CDR3 sequence: CASSRQGRKELFF. The CDR3 DNA sequence: TGTGCCAGCAGTAGACAGGGACGTAAGGAACTGTTTTTT. Full variable domain (outside the CDR3, taken from reference TRBV9 and TRBJ1-4): DSGVTQTPKHLITATGQRVTLRCSPRSGDLSVYWYQQSLDQGLQFLIQYYNGEERAKGNILERFSAQQFPDLHSELNLSSLELGDSALYFCASSRQGRKELFFGSGTQLSVL.

This chain joins TRBV3-1 (or the pseudogene TRBV3-2) and TRBJ1-2; D ambiguous. Germline V lookup: CDR1 LGHDT, CDR2 YNNKEL (reference sequence). The CDR3 has 12 amino acids. V shed 4 bases and J shed 7 bases, with 10 bases lying between them. The DNA of the CDR3 is TGTGCCAGCAGCCGACTCGAGGGTGGCTACACCTTC. Amino acid sequence: CASSRLEGGYTF.

The chain recombines TRBV11-2 with TRBJ1-6, with D possibly TRBD1 on 5 matching bases. Trimming pared 3 bases from V and 15 bases from J, leaving 15 bases between. Germline V lookup: CDR1 SGHAT, CDR2 FQNNGV. This CDR3 contains 13 residues. Here the CDR3 reads CASSFPGTPNLHF. CDR3 sequence (DNA): TGTGCCAGCAGCTTCCCGGGGACCCCAAACCTCCACTTT.

CDR3 sequence (DNA): TGTGCCAGCAGTTACTCGCGGGTCACGAACACTGAAGCTTTCTTT. Translated: CASSYSRVTNTEAFF. The chain recombines TRBV6-5 with TRBJ1-1, with D unclear. Trimming took off 0 bases at V and 1 base at J, with 9 bases between the two ends. CDR1 and CDR2 from the germline V gene are MNHEY and SVGAGI. The CDR3 has 15 residues.

This chain joins TRBV11-2 and TRBJ2-7; 10 bases agree with TRBD2. In germline, CDR1 is SGHAT, CDR2 FQNNGV. The V and J ends lost 8 bases and 4 bases, in that order; junction bases with no gene match: 5. The CDR3 covers 13 residues. CDR3 amino acids: CASSGLAAYEQYF. CDR3 bases: TGTGCCAGCTCCGGACTAGCGGCGTACGAGCAGTACTTC.

The CDR3 spells CASSYPGAGGTDTQYF. The CDR3 DNA sequence: TGTGCCAGCAGCTACCCCGGAGCGGGGGGTACAGATACGCAGTATTTT. V usage is TRBV7-9 and J usage is TRBJ2-3; 9 nucleotides agree with TRBD2. Per the germline V gene, CDR1 is SEHNR and CDR2 is FQNEAQ (reference sequence). This CDR3 is built from 16 residues. Unmatched junction bases numbered 8, after V lost 4 bases and J lost 3 bases.

The chain uses TRBV18 and TRBJ2-5; unclear D gene. The CDR3 has 15 residues. Germline V gene lookup returns CDR1 KGHSH and CDR2 LQKENI. Trimming cost V 0 bases and J 1 base, with 9 bases left between them. In nucleotides, the CDR3 is TGTGCCAGCTCACCACCGTACGGCCTCCAAGAGACCCAGTACTTC. It encodes CASSPPYGLQETQYF.

The chain recombines TRBV18 with TRBJ2-7, with TRBD1 matching 7 bases. Trimming cost V 3 bases and J 3 bases; bases outside gene matches: 8. This CDR3 comprises 15 residues. Germline V CDR1 and CDR2: KGHSH, LQKENI. CDR3 sequence reads: CASSPGTVGHYEQYF. The CDR3 DNA reads as TGTGCCAGCTCACCCGGGACAGTGGGGCACTACGAGCAGTACTTC.

The genes are TRBV7-8 and TRBJ1-4; TRBD1 might be the D (5 bases). This CDR3 is built from 17 residues. Trimming took 5 bases from V and 0 from J, leaving 16 bases between them. Germline V gene sequence: CDR1 SGHVS, CDR2 FQNEAQ. CDR3 coding DNA: TGTGCCAGCAGCGGAACCGGGACTTTCGCAACTAATGAAAAACTGTTTTTT. The encoded protein is CASSGTGTFATNEKLFF. Together with reference TRBV7-8 and TRBJ1-4, the CDR3 gives the full variable domain: GAGVSQSPRYKVAKRGQDVALRCDPISGHVSLFWYQQALGQGPEFLTYFQNEAQLDKSGLPSDRFFAERPEGSVSTLKIQRTQQEDSAVYLCASSGTGTFATNEKLFFGSGTQLSVL.

The J gene is TRBJ1-3, the V gene TRBV27; possibly TRBD1 for D (5 bases). The CDR3 runs 16 residues. The germline gives CDR1 MNHEY, CDR2 SMNVEV (reference sequence). Deletions cut 6 bases from V and 2 bases from J, with 17 bases between. CDR3 nucleotides: TGTGCCAGCAGCCCGCGCCGGGACTACACTGGAAACACCATATATTTT. It is translated as CASSPRRDYTGNTIYF.

J is TRBJ1-6 and V is TRBV28; D unclear. The CDR3 consists of 14 residues. Germline loops: CDR1 MDHEN, CDR2 SYDVKM. V lost 4 bases, J lost 10 bases, and 14 bases lay in between. CDR3 in DNA: TGTGCCAGCAGTTCCGGGAGAGGGTACTCACCCCTCCACTTT. Translated: CASSSGRGYSPLHF.

The gene calls are TRBV6-1 and TRBJ1-2, with D perhaps matching TRBD1 (5 bases). V lost 3 bases, J lost 2 bases, and 13 bases lay in between. The CDR3 runs to 15 residues. CDR1 and CDR2 (germline): MNHNS, SASEGT. The CDR3 protein is CASSDRESNNYGYTF. For the CDR3, the DNA is TGTGCCAGCAGTGACAGGGAGAGTAACAACTATGGCTACACCTTC.

V gene TRBV3-1 (or the pseudogene TRBV3-2) combines with J gene TRBJ2-5; the D gene is possibly TRBD1 (5 bases). Trimming took off 2 bases at V and 6 bases at J, with 16 bases between the two ends. Germline values: CDR1 LGHDT, CDR2 YNNKEL (reference sequence). CDR3 size: 15 residues. The chain's CDR3 is CASSQKGNSGKTQYF. The CDR3 coding sequence is TGTGCCAGCAGCCAAAAGGGGAATTCGGGCAAGACCCAGTACTTC.

The chain has TRBV2 and TRBJ1-3, with 9 bases fitting TRBD1. CDR3 length: 12 amino acids. Per the germline V gene, CDR1 is SNHLY and CDR2 is FYNNEI. With 7 bases clipped from V and 7 bases from J, the junction kept 2 bases outside the gene matches. DNA for the CDR3: TGTGCCAGCATTGGGACAGGGAACACCATATATTTT. Translated, it gives CASIGTGNTIYF.

The rearrangement uses TRBV25-1 and TRBJ2-1; D is perhaps TRBD2 (6 bases). Germline V gene data show CDR1 as MGHDK and CDR2 as SYGVNS. V lost 1 base, J lost 2 bases, and 12 bases lay in between. The CDR3 is 16 residues long. The CDR3 coding sequence is TGTGCCAGCAGTGAATCAGGGCGGGGACCCTACAATGAGCAGTTCTTC. It codes for CASSESGRGPYNEQFF.

The chain uses TRBV14 and TRBJ1-4, with D unresolved. CDR3 length equals 15 residues. V lost 4 bases and J lost 1, with 10 bases in between. Germline CDR1 is SGHDN and CDR2 is FVKESK. CDR3 amino acids: CASSPGIITNEKLFF. The CDR3 nucleotides read TGTGCCAGCAGCCCCGGGATTATAACTAATGAAAAACTGTTTTTT.

V and J are TRBV7-9 and TRBJ2-1; 11 positions agree with TRBD1. V shed 1 base, J shed 1 base, and the junction held 9 bases outside the gene matches. This CDR3 is built from 19 residues. From germline, CDR1 is SEHNR and CDR2 FQNEAQ (reference sequence). CDR3 DNA: TGTGCCAGCAGCTTAGGGGACAGGGGGAAATTGAAGTCCTACAATGAGCAGTTCTTC. Translation gives CASSLGDRGKLKSYNEQFF.

V usage is TRBV7-2 and J usage is TRBJ1-5; D gene ambiguous. Per the germline V gene, CDR1 is SGHTA and CDR2 is FQGNSA. The V gene lost 6 bases and the J gene lost 0 bases, with 12 bases spanning the gap. The CDR3 is 15 amino acids. The CDR3 sequence is CASSLPDGSNQPQHF. CDR3 DNA sequence: TGTGCCAGCAGTTTACCGGACGGTAGCAATCAGCCCCAGCATTTT.

The genes are TRBV30 and TRBJ2-7; no firm D call. CDR3 size: 12 residues. Germline values: CDR1 GTSNPN, CDR2 SVGIG (reference sequence). The V end lost 2 bases, the J end lost 1 base, and 6 bases lay between the germline ends. As DNA, the CDR3 is TGTGCCTGGAGTAAGTATTCCTACGAGCAGTACTTC. Its translation: CAWSKYSYEQYF.

In DNA form, the CDR3 reads TGTGCCAGCAGCTTAGTGAGTCTGGGAGGAACTGAAGCTTTCTTT. This codes for CASSLVSLGGTEAFF. V usage is TRBV7-8 and J usage is TRBJ1-1; D is ambiguous. The CDR3 spans 15 residues. Trimming took off 1 base at V and 5 bases at J, with 14 bases between the two ends. CDR1 and CDR2 (germline): SGHVS, FQNEAQ. The full variable domain, completed using reference TRBV7-8 and TRBJ1-1, is GAGVSQSPRYKVAKRGQDVALRCDPISGHVSLFWYQQALGQGPEFLTYFQNEAQLDKSGLPSDRFFAERPEGSVSTLKIQRTQQEDSAVYLCASSLVSLGGTEAFFGQGTRLTVV.

The chain combines TRBV28 with TRBJ1-5, with 7 bases aligning to TRBD1. From germline, CDR1 is MDHEN and CDR2 SYDVKM. V was clipped by 6 bases and J by 5 bases; unmatched bases: 10. This CDR3 is 15 amino acids long. CDR3 in DNA: TGTGCCAGCAGCTTGGGACAGAGTGCTCATCAGCCCCAGCATTTT. It is translated as CASSLGQSAHQPQHF. The whole variable domain, filled in from reference TRBV28 and TRBJ1-5, reads DVKVTQSSRYLVKRTGEKVFLECVQDMDHENMFWYRQDPGLGLRLIYFSYDVKMKEKGDIPEGYSVSREKKERFSLILESASTNQTSMYLCASSLGQSAHQPQHFGDGTRLSIL.

V is TRBV19 and J is TRBJ1-2; weak D call: TRBD1 (5 bases). The CDR3 contains 15 residues. V was trimmed by 5 bases and J by 0 bases, leaving 13 bases between them. Looked up from germline, CDR1 is LNHDA and CDR2 is SQIVND (reference sequence). The CDR3 DNA reads TGTGCCAGTAGTCTTCTCGGGGGAGCTAACTATGGCTACACCTTC. Protein product: CASSLLGGANYGYTF.

The chain couples TRBV7-6 to TRBJ2-1; possibly TRBD2 for D (7 bases). Trimming stripped 5 bases from V and 4 bases from J, with 18 bases between. Germline V gene data show CDR1 as SGHVS and CDR2 as FNYEAQ. The CDR3 contains 16 residues. The CDR3 sequence: CASSLTTGRGYNEQFF. CDR3 DNA sequence: TGTGCCAGCAGCCTCACTACAGGGAGGGGATACAATGAGCAGTTCTTC.

The V gene is TRBV4-1, the J gene TRBJ1-1; tentative D call: TRBD1 (6 bases). Germline CDR1 reads MGHRA; CDR2 reads YSYEKL. The CDR3 loop spans 14 amino acids. Deletions cut 2 bases from V and 5 bases from J, with 12 bases between. The CDR3 DNA follows: TGCGCCAGCAGCCAACGACAGGACGCGACTGAAGCTTTCTTT. Translating gives CASSQRQDATEAFF.